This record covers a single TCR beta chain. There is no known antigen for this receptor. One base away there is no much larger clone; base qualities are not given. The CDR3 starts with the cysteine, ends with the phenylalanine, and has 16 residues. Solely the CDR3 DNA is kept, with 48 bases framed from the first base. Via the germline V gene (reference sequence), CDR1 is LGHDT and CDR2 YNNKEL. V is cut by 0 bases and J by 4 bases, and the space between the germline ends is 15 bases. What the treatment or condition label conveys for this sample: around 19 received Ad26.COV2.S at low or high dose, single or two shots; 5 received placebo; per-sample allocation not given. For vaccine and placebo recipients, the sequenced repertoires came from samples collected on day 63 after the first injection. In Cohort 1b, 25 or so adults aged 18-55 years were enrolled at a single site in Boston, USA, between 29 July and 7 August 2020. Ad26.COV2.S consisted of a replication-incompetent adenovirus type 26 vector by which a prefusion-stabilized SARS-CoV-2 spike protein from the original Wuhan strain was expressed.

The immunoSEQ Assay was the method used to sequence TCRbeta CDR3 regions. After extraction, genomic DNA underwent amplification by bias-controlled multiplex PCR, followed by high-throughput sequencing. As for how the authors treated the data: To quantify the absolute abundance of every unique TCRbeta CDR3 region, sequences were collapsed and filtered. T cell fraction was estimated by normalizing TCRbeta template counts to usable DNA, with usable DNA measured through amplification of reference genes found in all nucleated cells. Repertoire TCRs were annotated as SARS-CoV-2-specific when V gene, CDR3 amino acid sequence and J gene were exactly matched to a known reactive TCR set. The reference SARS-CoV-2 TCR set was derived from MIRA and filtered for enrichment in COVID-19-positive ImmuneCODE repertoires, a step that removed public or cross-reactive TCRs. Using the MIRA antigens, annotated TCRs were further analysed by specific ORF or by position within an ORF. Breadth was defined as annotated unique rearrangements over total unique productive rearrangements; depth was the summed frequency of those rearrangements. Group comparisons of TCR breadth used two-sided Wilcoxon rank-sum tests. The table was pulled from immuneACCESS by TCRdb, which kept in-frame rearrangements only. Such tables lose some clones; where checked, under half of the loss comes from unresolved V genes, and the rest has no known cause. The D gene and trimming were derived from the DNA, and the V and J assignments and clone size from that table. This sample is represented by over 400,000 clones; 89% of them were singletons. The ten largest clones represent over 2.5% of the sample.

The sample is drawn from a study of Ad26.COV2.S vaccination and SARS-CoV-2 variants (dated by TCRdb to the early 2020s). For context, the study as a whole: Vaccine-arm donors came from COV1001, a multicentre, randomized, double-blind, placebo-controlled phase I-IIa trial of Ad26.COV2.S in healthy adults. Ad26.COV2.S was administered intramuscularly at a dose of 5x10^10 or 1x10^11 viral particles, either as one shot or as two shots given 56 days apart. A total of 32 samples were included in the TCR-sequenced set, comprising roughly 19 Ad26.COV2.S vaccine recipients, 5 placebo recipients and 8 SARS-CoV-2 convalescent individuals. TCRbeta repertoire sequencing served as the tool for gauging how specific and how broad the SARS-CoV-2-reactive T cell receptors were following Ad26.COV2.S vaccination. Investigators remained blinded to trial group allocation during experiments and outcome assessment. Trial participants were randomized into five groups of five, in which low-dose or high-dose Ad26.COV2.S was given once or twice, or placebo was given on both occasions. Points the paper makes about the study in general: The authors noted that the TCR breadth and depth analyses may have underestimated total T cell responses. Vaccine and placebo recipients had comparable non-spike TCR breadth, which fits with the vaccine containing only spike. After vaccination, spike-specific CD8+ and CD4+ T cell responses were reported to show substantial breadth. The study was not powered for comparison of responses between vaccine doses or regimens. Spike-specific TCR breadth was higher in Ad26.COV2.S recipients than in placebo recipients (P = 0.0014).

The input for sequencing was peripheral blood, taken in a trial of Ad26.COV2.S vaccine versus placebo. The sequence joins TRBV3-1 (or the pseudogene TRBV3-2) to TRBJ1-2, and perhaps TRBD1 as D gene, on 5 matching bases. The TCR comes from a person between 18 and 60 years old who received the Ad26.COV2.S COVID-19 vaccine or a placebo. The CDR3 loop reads CASSQEGRGVLYGYTF. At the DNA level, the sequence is TGTGCCAGCAGCCAAGAGGGCCGGGGGGTGCTCTATGGCTACACCTTC.